Following are 12 T cell receptor beta chains from one sample sequenced in a study of blood T cells in healthy people across ages. Sample-barcoded 5' priming and a J-beta primer mix drove a second PCR of about 6 to 12 cycles. TCRdb itself ran the 5' RACE reads through MiXCR, one entry per CDR3 protein. The sample contains 580,000 or so distinct CDR3 sequences, 40% to 55% of which appear only once. Sequenced: blood. All receptors derive from an older man in good health.

This clonotype came up a few times. The rearrangement uses TRBV29-1 and TRBJ2-7, with a possible D match to TRBD2 (5 bases). V was clipped by 4 bases and J by 2 bases, with 15 bases between them. This CDR3 is 14 amino acids long. Germline assignment: CDR1 SQVTM and CDR2 ANQGSEA. The CDR3 DNA follows: TGCAGCGTTGCCGGGGTCTTACAGCCCTACGAGCAGTACTTC. Protein: CSVAGVLQPYEQYF.

Ten or more counts support this clonotype. The V and J genes are TRBV6-5 and TRBJ2-2, with D hard to call. The CDR3 runs to 16 residues. The V end lost 5 bases, the J end lost 0 bases, and 13 bases lay between the germline ends. CDR1 and CDR2 (germline): MNHEY, SVGAGI. The CDR3 reads CASSPGRSPNTGELFF. As DNA, the CDR3 is TGTGCCAGCAGTCCAGGACGCTCCCCGAACACCGGGGAGCTGTTTTTT.

This clonotype was detected only once. The chain employs TRBV5-6 and TRBJ2-3; TRBD2 might be the D (5 bases). V lost 2 bases, J lost 4 bases, and 14 bases lay in between. The CDR3 consists of 15 residues. The V gene's germline CDR1 is SGHDT and CDR2 YYEEEE. Here the CDR3 DNA reads TGTGCCAGCAGCTTTAAGTATGGGAGCTCAGATACGCAGTATTTT. It specifies CASSFKYGSSDTQYF.

This clonotype appeared a few times. The J gene is TRBJ2-3, the V gene TRBV30; 7 bases are a match to TRBD1. The CDR3 is made up of 14 amino acids. V trimming: 4 bases; J trimming: 4 bases; junction bases outside the gene matches: 8. Germline V CDR1 and CDR2: GTSNPN, SVGIG (reference sequence). CDR3 loop: CAWNVQGIADTQYF. The CDR3 nucleotides read TGTGCCTGGAACGTACAGGGGATCGCAGATACGCAGTATTTT.

This clonotype was detected only a few times. It may be a read error: a sequence one base away is much more abundant. This chain's CDR3 is CASSYLGTAYNEQYF. CDR3 nucleotides: TGTGCCAGCAGTTACTTAGGGACAGCATACAATGAGCAGTACTTC. V gene TRBV6-5 combines with J gene TRBJ2-5, with 7 bases matching TRBD1. Germline lookup yields CDR1 MNHEY and CDR2 SVGAGI. The CDR3 spans 15 residues. Trimming cost V 1 base and J 11 bases; bases outside gene matches: 13.

The chain couples TRBV7-2 to TRBJ1-1, with D uncertain. With 3 bases removed from V and 2 bases from J, the gap between germline ends came to 7 bases. Looked up from germline, CDR1 is SGHTA and CDR2 is FQGNSA. This CDR3 has 13 residues. The CDR3 sequence: CASSLRYNTEAFF. The CDR3 DNA is TGTGCCAGCAGCTTGAGATACAACACTGAAGCTTTCTTT. The full variable domain, completed using reference TRBV7-2 and TRBJ1-1, is GAGVSQSPSNKVTEKGKDVELRCDPISGHTALYWYRQSLGQGLEFLIYFQGNSAPDKSGLPSDRFSAERTGGSVSTLTIQRTQQEDSAVYLCASSLRYNTEAFFGQGTRLTVV.

The chain recombines TRBV4-1 with TRBJ2-5; the D gene is possibly TRBD1 (6 bases). The CDR3 is made up of 15 amino acids. Germline CDR1 MGHRA, CDR2 YSYEKL. Trimming took off 2 bases at V and 5 bases at J, with 15 bases between the two ends. CDR3 DNA: TGCGCCAGCAGCCAAACAGGGCTAAGTAAGGAGACCCAGTACTTC. The encoded protein is CASSQTGLSKETQYF.

Only one count was recorded for this clonotype. The rearrangement links TRBV5-4 to TRBJ2-1; D is unclear. Deletions cut 3 bases from V and 6 bases from J, with 7 bases between. CDR3 length equals 12 residues. Germline V gene data show CDR1 as SGHNT and CDR2 as YYREEE (reference sequence). Written as DNA, the CDR3 is TGTGCCAGCAGCTCCGTTCCCAATGAGCAGTTCTTC. Protein sequence: CASSSVPNEQFF.

This clonotype was seen more than once but under ten times. V usage is TRBV7-9 and J usage is TRBJ2-3; D is perhaps TRBD2 (5 bases). The V and J ends lost 5 bases and 0 bases respectively, with 12 bases between them. The V gene's germline CDR1 is SEHNR and CDR2 FQNEAQ (reference sequence). The CDR3 totals 15 residues. The CDR3 here is CASSEGSLSTDTQYF. CDR3 DNA sequence: TGTGCCAGCAGCGAGGGTTCACTAAGCACAGATACGCAGTATTTT.

The sample holds one count of this clonotype. The chain employs TRBV19 and TRBJ1-5; D remains ambiguous. CDR1 and CDR2 (germline): LNHDA, SQIVND (reference sequence). V shed 6 bases and J shed 0 bases, with 9 bases lying between them. CDR3 length: 14 residues. In DNA form, the CDR3 reads TGTGCCAGTAGGGTCCCGAGTAGCAATCAGCCCCAGCATTTT. Amino acid sequence: CASRVPSSNQPQHF.

This chain joins TRBV7-2 and TRBJ2-3, with 15 bases aligning to TRBD2. V was clipped by 11 bases and J by 2 bases; unmatched bases: 5. CDR3 size: 15 residues. Per the germline V gene, CDR1 is SGHTA and CDR2 is FQGNSA. The DNA for the CDR3 is TGTGCCTCCGGGACTAGCGGGAGGAACACAGATACGCAGTATTTT. As protein: CASGTSGRNTDTQYF.

This chain uses TRBV5-1 with TRBJ2-1; D possibly corresponds to TRBD1 (5 bases). This CDR3 comprises 13 residues. The germline V gene has CDR1 SGHRS and CDR2 YFSETQ. The V end lost 4 bases, the J end lost 6 bases, and 11 bases lay between the germline ends. In DNA, the CDR3 is TGCGCCAGCAGCAGGGGCCAAGGCAATGAGCAGTTCTTC. Translated: CASSRGQGNEQFF.